The entry that follows covers one T cell receptor beta chain sequence. The study assigned cohorts using participant-reported clinical history. Original data processing: Estimated nucleated cell counts came from reference gene primer amplification. Clones were sequenced by immunoSEQ multiplex PCR, and TCRdb holds only the in-frame ones, with some missing. For V, J and clone size, that table is used; D and trimming come from the DNA. The profile shows about 480,000 clones, around 89% of them singletons. The CDR3 spans 16 residues. V shed 2 bases and J 6 bases; nucleotides not matched to a gene: 4. Germline assignment: CDR1 SGHAT and CDR2 FQNNGV. This sample is drawn from a study of blood T cell repertoires in COVID-19.

Sequencing was carried out using PBMCs or T cells enriched from blood (not recorded which). V is TRBV11-2 and J is TRBJ2-2, with 12 bases matching TRBD2. This receptor was obtained from a woman aged 40 to 49 who had recovered from COVID-19. This CDR3 is CASSLTSGRLAGELFF. CDR3 sequence (DNA): TGTGCCAGCAGCTTAACTAGCGGGAGGTTAGCCGGGGAGCTGTTTTTT.